This TCR beta chain was recovered during a study of PD-1 blockade in classical Hodgkin lymphoma. Every patient experienced relapse after autologous stem cell transplantation, and brentuximab vedotin exposure varied. Germline values: CDR1 SNHLY, CDR2 FYNNEI. The CDR3 spans 12 residues. Trimming pared 0 bases from V and 5 bases from J, leaving 5 bases between. Only in-frame clones appear in the TCRdb table, and some are missing; sequencing was by immunoSEQ multiplex PCR. The sample holds about 63,000 clones, around 89% seen once. The sample in question was peripheral blood mononuclear cells (PBMCs), obtained before the second cycle of nivolumab. This rearrangement joins TRBV2 to TRBJ2-7, with no clear D. The clonotype comes from a human donor with classical Hodgkin lymphoma. Here the CDR3 DNA reads TGTGCCAGCAGTGAAGCGTACGACGAGCAGTACTTC. Its protein is CASSEAYDEQYF.